This T cell receptor beta chain originates from a study of shared clonotypes between healthy human individuals. On the study more broadly: Three CD4 naive, three CD4 memory, two CD8 naive and one CD8 memory plate were used per donor. General study results and limits: Memory subsets had estimated richness that was generally smaller than that of naive subsets.

The CDR3 extends over 13 amino acids. V lost 5 bases and J 0 bases, leaving 8 bases between the germline ends. Germline V CDR1 and CDR2: MNHEY, SVGAGI. Note on this clone: The antigen is not known. This specimen includes other DNA sequences encoding the same CDR3.

At the deep level, the assay was run. Here immunoSEQ multiplex PCR was the method, and the copy in TCRdb shows in-frame clones only, minus some. The sample shows more than 2 million clones, 95% of them seen only once. This sequence joins TRBV6-5 and TRBJ2-7; D remains ambiguous. The receptor was derived from a young man in good health. Material: naive CD4+ T cells sorted from blood. As for subset: CD45RA+ positively selected. The CDR3 bases are TGTGCCAGCAGTCTGGGAAGCTCCTACGAGCAGTACTTC. Its protein product is CASSLGSSYEQYF.